This passage covers 21 T cell receptor beta chains from one sample sequenced in a study of control samples from healthy donors and cancer patients. This table comes from immunoSEQ multiplex PCR, and its TCRdb copy is limited to in-frame clones, with some not included. The table has some 150,000 clones, roughly 94% seen once. Sequenced input: PBMCs. These receptors were collected from a man aged 60 to 75 with colorectal cancer.

The rearrangement uses TRBV7-2 and TRBJ1-4; possible D gene TRBD1, 5 bases. The germline V and J ends were trimmed by 5 bases and 6 bases, with 13 bases remaining between them. The germline CDR1 and CDR2 sequences are SGHTA and FQGNSA. The CDR3 is 14 amino acids. The CDR3 is CASSIWGGDEKLFF. CDR3 DNA sequence: TGTGCCAGCAGCATCTGGGGCGGAGATGAAAAACTGTTTTTT.

The V call is TRBV7-8, the J call TRBJ1-1, with D possibly being TRBD1 (5 bases). This CDR3 has 12 amino acids. The germline V and J ends were trimmed by 5 bases and 8 bases, with 12 bases remaining between them. Germline V gives CDR1 SGHVS, CDR2 FQNEAQ. CDR3 region: CASSPRGREAFF. CDR3 nucleotides: TGTGCCAGCAGCCCAAGGGGCAGGGAAGCTTTCTTT.

The chain joins TRBV28 to TRBJ1-2; D perhaps matches TRBD1 (6 bases). In germline, CDR1 is MDHEN, CDR2 SYDVKM. V dropped 6 bases and J dropped 3 bases, with 14 bases sitting between them. The CDR3 runs to 14 residues. The CDR3 reads CASRGTGSYYGYTF. The DNA for the CDR3 is TGTGCCAGCAGGGGAACAGGGTCCTACTATGGCTACACCTTC.

The CDR3 DNA is TGTGCCAGTAGTATAGCGGACTACACTGAAGCTTTCTTT. Its protein product is CASSIADYTEAFF. The chain joins TRBV19 to TRBJ1-1; D remains unclear. Trimming took 1 base from V and 3 from J, leaving 6 bases between them. CDR1 LNHDA and CDR2 SQIVND come from the germline V gene (reference sequence). This CDR3 comprises 13 residues. Full variable domain (rest looked up from reference TRBV19 and TRBJ1-1): DGGITQSPKYLFRKEGQNVTLSCEQNLNHDAMYWYRQDPGQGLRLIYYSQIVNDFQKGDIAEGYSVSREKKESFPLTVTSAQKNPTAFYLCASSIADYTEAFFGQGTRLTVV.

The rearrangement joins TRBV13 to TRBJ2-3; the D is unclear. The CDR3 loop spans 16 amino acids. Germline loops: CDR1 PRHDT, CDR2 FYEKMQ (reference sequence). V was pared by 5 bases and J by 2 bases, with 17 bases between. In DNA form, the CDR3 reads TGTGCCAGCAGCCGATCAGCCCGGTCCCCCACAGATACGCAGTATTTT. Protein product: CASSRSARSPTDTQYF.

This rearrangement joins TRBV6-6 to TRBJ1-2, with D possibly matching TRBD1 (6 bases). Germline CDR1 MNHNY, CDR2 SVGAGI (reference sequence). The CDR3 extends over 14 amino acids. The V gene lost 3 bases and the J gene lost 7 bases, with 15 bases spanning the gap. CDR3 region: CASSYTGASGGYTF. Here the CDR3 DNA reads TGTGCCAGCAGTTATACGGGGGCTTCTGGTGGCTACACCTTC.

This clone appeared a single time. V usage is TRBV27 and J usage is TRBJ1-1; 8 nucleotides agree with TRBD1. V lost 6 bases, J lost 7 bases, and 10 bases stayed unmatched. Germline-derived CDR1 and CDR2 are MNHEY and SMNVEV (reference sequence). The CDR3 has 14 residues. CDR3 in DNA: TGTGCCAGCAGAGATTACAGGGGGGAGAATGAAGCTTTCTTT. Encoded protein: CASRDYRGENEAFF.

This clone occurred once. The rearrangement links TRBV9 to TRBJ2-5; TRBD2 is a possible D gene (7 bases). V lost 3 bases, J lost 6 bases, and 18 bases lay in between. The germline V gene encodes CDR1 SGDLS and CDR2 YYNGEE. The CDR3 is 15 residues long. The DNA for the CDR3 is TGTGCCAGCAGCGGGGGACGGGGGGCAGGACAGACCCAGTACTTC. It is translated as CASSGGRGAGQTQYF.

The genes are TRBV12-2 and TRBJ2-3; the table's D call of TRBD2 was not tested on the DNA. TRBV12-2 is a pseudogene. This CDR3 comprises 16 residues. CDR3 protein: CASRPGPAGVADTQYF. In DNA form, the CDR3 reads TGTGCAAGTCGCCCGGGGCCAGCGGGGGTGGCAGATACGCAGTATTTT.

This clone came up once. The chain employs TRBV7-2 and TRBJ2-1, with 7 bases identical to TRBD1. Trimming at V came to 5 bases and at J to 5 bases, leaving 9 bases not matched to a gene. The CDR3 spans 15 residues. Germline assignment: CDR1 SGHTA and CDR2 FQGNSA. The CDR3 reads CASSIAGTADNEQFF. CDR3 DNA sequence: TGTGCCAGCAGCATCGCCGGGACAGCGGACAATGAGCAGTTCTTC.

This sequence joins TRBV5-4 and TRBJ2-5; TRBD2 matches at 7 bases. The V gene end was trimmed by 5 bases and the J gene end by 2 bases; junction bases not matched to a gene: 3. The germline CDR1 and CDR2 sequences are SGHNT and YYREEE (reference sequence). CDR3 length: 13 amino acids. The CDR3 protein is CASRHGGQETQYF. In DNA form, the CDR3 reads TGTGCCAGCAGGCACGGGGGGCAAGAGACCCAGTACTTC.

The rearrangement links TRBV12-3 or TRBV12-4 to TRBJ1-1; 7 positions match TRBD1. This CDR3 comprises 13 residues. Trimming at V came to 7 bases and at J to 4 bases, leaving 6 bases not matched to a gene. This CDR3 is CASTKTGLTEAFF. The CDR3 DNA reads as TGTGCCAGCACCAAGACAGGGCTCACTGAAGCTTTCTTT.

The chain is built from TRBV2 and TRBJ2-7; possible D gene TRBD1, 5 bases. Germline V gives CDR1 SNHLY, CDR2 FYNNEI. With 5 bases removed from V and 4 bases from J, the gap between germline ends came to 12 bases. CDR3 length: 13 residues. The CDR3 loop is CASSSRDGYEQYF. CDR3 bases: TGTGCCAGCAGTTCCAGGGATGGGTACGAGCAGTACTTC.

This chain links TRBV11-3 with TRBJ2-7, with TRBD1 identical over 8 bases. This CDR3 has 14 amino acids. Germline CDR1 reads SGHNT; CDR2 reads YENEEA. Trimming took 0 bases from V and 7 from J; bases not matched to a gene: 5. In nucleotides, the CDR3 is TGTGCCAGCAGCTTAGAGACAGGGGAGGTAGAGCAGTACTTC. Translated, it gives CASSLETGEVEQYF.

The genes are TRBV6-2 or TRBV6-3 and TRBJ2-5, with 7 positions matching TRBD2. The CDR3 covers 14 residues. The V segment lost 5 bases and the J segment 4 bases; nucleotides outside the gene matches: 7. Germline-derived CDR1 and CDR2 are MNHEY and SVGEGT. Here the CDR3 DNA reads TGTGCCAGCAGTCCCGGGGGGTCTAGAGAGACCCAGTACTTC. This sequence encodes CASSPGGSRETQYF.

This chain joins TRBV27 and TRBJ1-4, with D maybe TRBD1 (6 bases). Germline lookup yields CDR1 MNHEY and CDR2 SMNVEV (reference sequence). The CDR3 has 14 residues. The germline V and J ends were trimmed by 1 base and 8 bases, with 11 bases remaining between them. This chain's CDR3 is CASSLWQGREKLFF. In DNA, the CDR3 is TGTGCCAGCAGTTTATGGCAGGGGCGGGAAAAACTGTTTTTT.

This rearrangement joins TRBV4-1 to TRBJ2-7; tentatively, D is TRBD2 (5 bases). Trimming stripped 0 bases from V and 2 bases from J, with 14 bases between. The germline CDR1 and CDR2 sequences are MGHRA and YSYEKL. CDR3 length: 16 amino acids. The CDR3: CASSQDLSGLTYEQYF. The CDR3 DNA is TGCGCCAGCAGCCAAGATCTATCAGGACTTACCTACGAGCAGTACTTC.

The J gene is TRBJ1-1, the V gene TRBV20-1; no definite D call. Germline lookup yields CDR1 DFQATT and CDR2 SNEGSKA (reference sequence). V dropped 5 bases and J dropped 0 bases, with 4 bases sitting between them. The CDR3 totals 11 residues. As DNA, the CDR3 is TGCAGTGCTCTTATGAACACTGAAGCTTTCTTT. It translates to CSALMNTEAFF.

The chain links TRBV10-1 to TRBJ1-1, with a tentative D call TRBD1 (5 bases). CDR3 length equals 13 residues. Germline values: CDR1 WNHNN, CDR2 SYGVQD (reference sequence). V was trimmed by 10 bases and J by 1 base, leaving 13 bases between them. The CDR3 DNA reads TGCGCCACTCCAGGGAGGGAGAACACTGAAGCTTTCTTT. Its translation is CATPGRENTEAFF.

This chain connects TRBV29-1 to TRBJ1-2, with a tentative D call TRBD1 (5 bases). The germline CDR1 and CDR2 sequences are SQVTM and ANQGSEA. The CDR3 totals 14 residues. The V end was cut by 0 bases, the J end by 4 bases, with 12 bases between. The CDR3 loop is CSVEEPGRRYGYTF. CDR3 nucleotides: TGCAGCGTTGAAGAACCGGGACGGCGCTATGGCTACACCTTC.

The chain combines TRBV19 with TRBJ2-7, with D unclear. Germline CDR1 LNHDA, CDR2 SQIVND (reference sequence). The V end was cut by 4 bases, the J end by 2 bases, with 9 bases between. The CDR3 runs to 13 residues. For the CDR3, the DNA is TGTGCCAGTAGTACTACTCCCACCTACGAGCAGTACTTC. Translating it yields CASSTTPTYEQYF.